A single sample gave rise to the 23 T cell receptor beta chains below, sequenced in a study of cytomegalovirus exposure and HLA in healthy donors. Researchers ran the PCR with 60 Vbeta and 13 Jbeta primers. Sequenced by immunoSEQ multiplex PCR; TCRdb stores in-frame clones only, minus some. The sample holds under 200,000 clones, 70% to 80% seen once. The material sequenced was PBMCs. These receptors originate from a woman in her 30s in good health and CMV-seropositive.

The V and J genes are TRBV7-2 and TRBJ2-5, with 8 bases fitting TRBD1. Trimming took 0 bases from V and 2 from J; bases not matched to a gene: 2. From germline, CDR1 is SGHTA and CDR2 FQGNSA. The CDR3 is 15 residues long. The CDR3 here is CASSLAGQGQETQYF. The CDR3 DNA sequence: TGTGCCAGCAGCTTAGCTGGACAGGGACAAGAGACCCAGTACTTC. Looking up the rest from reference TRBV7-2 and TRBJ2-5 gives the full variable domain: GAGVSQSPSNKVTEKGKDVELRCDPISGHTALYWYRQSLGQGLEFLIYFQGNSAPDKSGLPSDRFSAERTGGSVSTLTIQRTQQEDSAVYLCASSLAGQGQETQYFGPGTRLLVL.

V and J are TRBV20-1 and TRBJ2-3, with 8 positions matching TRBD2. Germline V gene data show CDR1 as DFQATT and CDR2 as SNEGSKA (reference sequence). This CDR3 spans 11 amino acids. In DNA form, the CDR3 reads TGCAGCACTAGCGGCCCAGATACGCAGTATTTT. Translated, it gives CSTSGPDTQYF.

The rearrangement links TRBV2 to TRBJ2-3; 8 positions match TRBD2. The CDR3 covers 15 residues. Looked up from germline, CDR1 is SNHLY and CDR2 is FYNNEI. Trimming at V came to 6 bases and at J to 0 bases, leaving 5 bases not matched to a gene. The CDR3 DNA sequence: TGTGCCAGCAGGGATAGCGGGGTTAGCACAGATACGCAGTATTTT. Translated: CASRDSGVSTDTQYF.

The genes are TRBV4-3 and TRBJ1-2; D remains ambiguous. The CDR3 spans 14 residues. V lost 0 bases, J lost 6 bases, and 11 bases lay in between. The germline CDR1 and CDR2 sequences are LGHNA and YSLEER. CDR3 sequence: CASSQDPTIDGYTF. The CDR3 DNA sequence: TGCGCCAGCAGCCAAGATCCCACGATAGATGGCTACACCTTC.

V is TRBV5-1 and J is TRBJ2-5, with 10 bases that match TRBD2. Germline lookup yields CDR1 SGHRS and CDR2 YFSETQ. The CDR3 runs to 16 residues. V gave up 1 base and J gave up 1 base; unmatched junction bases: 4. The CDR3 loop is CASSLRTSGLQETQYF. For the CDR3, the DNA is TGCGCCAGCAGCTTGAGGACTAGCGGCCTCCAAGAGACCCAGTACTTC.

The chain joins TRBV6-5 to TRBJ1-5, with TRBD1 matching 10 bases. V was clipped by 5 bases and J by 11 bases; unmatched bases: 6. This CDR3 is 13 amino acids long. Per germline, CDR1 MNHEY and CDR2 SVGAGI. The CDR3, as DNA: TGTGCCAGCAGTACCGCGGGACAGGGGTCCCAGCATTTT. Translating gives CASSTAGQGSQHF.

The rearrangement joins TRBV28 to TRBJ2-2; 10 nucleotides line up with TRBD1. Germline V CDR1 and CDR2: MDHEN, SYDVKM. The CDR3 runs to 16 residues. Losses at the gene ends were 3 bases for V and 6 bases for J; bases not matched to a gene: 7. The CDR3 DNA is TGTGCCAGCAGTTTTCGGGACAGGGGATATCCCGGGGAGCTGTTTTTT. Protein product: CASSFRDRGYPGELFF.

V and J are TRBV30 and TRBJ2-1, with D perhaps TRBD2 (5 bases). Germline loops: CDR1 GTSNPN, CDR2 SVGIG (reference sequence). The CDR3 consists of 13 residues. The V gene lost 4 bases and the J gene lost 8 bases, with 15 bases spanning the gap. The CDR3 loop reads CAWMEAVVHEQFF. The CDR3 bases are TGTGCCTGGATGGAGGCAGTAGTCCATGAGCAGTTCTTC.

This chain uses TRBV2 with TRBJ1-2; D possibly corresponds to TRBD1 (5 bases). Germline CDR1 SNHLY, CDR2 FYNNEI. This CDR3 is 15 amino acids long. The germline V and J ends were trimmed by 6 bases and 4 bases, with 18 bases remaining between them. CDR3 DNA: TGTGCCAGCAGGTACCTTAAGGGGCCGACCTATGGCTACACCTTC. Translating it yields CASRYLKGPTYGYTF.

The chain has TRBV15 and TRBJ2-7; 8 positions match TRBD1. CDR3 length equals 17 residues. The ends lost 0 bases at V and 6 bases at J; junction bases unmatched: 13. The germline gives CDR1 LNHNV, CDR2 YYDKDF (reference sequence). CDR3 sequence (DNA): TGTGCCACCAGCAGAGATTACGCAGGGGGCGTCTTTGGCGAGCAGTACTTC. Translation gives CATSRDYAGGVFGEQYF.

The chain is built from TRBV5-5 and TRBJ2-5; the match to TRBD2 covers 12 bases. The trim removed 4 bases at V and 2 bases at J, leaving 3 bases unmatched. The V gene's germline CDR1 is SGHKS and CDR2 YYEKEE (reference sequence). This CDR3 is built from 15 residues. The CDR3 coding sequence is TGTGCCAGCAGCAAAGGACTAGCGGGGCAAGAGACCCAGTACTTC. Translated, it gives CASSKGLAGQETQYF.

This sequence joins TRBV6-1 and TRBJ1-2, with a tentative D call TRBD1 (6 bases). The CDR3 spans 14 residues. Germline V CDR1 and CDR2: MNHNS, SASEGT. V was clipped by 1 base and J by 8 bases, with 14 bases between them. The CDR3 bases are TGTGCCAGCAGTGAAGTACACAGGGTACTAGGCTACACCTTC. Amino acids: CASSEVHRVLGYTF.

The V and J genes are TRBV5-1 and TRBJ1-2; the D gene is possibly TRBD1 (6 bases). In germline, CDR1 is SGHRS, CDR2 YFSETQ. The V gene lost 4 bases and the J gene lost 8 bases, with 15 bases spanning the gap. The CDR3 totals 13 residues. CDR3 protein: CASSRIQGNGYTF. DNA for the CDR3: TGCGCCAGCAGCCGTATACAGGGAAACGGCTACACCTTC.

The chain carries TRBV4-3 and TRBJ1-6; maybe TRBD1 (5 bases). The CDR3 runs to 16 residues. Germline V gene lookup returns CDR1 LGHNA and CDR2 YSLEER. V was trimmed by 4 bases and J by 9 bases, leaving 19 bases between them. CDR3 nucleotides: TGCGCCAGCAGCCGGGACTATTCTGGACTTATTTCACCCCTCCACTTT. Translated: CASSRDYSGLISPLHF.

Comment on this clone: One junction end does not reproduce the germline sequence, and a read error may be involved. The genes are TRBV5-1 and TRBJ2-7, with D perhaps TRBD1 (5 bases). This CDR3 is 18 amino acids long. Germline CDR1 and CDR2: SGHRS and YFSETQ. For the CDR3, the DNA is TGCGCCAGCGGCTTGGTCCCAACAGTGGGCAGGGATAGAAACGAGCAGTACTTC. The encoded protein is CASGLVPTVGRDRNEQYF.

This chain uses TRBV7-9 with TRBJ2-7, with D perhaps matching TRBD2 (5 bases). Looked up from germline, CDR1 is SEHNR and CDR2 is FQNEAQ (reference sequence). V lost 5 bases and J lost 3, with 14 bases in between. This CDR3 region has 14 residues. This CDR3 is CASSPETTHYEQYF. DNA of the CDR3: TGTGCCAGCAGCCCCGAGACTACCCACTACGAGCAGTACTTC.

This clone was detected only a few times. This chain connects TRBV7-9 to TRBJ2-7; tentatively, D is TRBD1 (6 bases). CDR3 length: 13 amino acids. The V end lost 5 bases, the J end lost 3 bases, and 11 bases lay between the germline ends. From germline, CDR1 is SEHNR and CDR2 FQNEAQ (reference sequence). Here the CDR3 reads CASSRRDNYEQYF. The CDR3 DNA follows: TGTGCCAGCAGCCGCCGGGACAACTACGAGCAGTACTTC.

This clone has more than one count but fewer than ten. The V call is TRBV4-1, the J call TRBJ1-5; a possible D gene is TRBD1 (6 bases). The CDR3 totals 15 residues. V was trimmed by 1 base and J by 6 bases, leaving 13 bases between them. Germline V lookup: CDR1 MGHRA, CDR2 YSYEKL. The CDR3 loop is CASSQGGQEAQPQHF. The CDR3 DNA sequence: TGCGCCAGCAGCCAAGGGGGGCAGGAGGCTCAGCCCCAGCATTTT.

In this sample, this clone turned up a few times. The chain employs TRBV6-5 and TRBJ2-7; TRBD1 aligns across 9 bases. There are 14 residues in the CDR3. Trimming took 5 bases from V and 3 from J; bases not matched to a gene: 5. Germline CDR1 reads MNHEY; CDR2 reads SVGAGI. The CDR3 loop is CASSRTGVYYEQYF. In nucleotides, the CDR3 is TGTGCCAGCAGTAGGACAGGGGTATACTACGAGCAGTACTTC.

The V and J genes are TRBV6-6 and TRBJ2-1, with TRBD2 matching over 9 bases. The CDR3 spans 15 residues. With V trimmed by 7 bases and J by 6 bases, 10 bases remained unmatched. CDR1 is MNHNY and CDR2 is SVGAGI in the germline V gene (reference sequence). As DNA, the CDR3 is TGTGCCAGCATCCTTGGACTAGCGCTGGGCAATGAGCAGTTCTTC. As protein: CASILGLALGNEQFF.

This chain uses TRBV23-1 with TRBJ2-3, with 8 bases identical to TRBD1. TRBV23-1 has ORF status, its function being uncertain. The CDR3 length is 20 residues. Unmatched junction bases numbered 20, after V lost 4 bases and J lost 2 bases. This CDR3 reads CASSPTINLAGTGYTDTQYF. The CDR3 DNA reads TGCGCCAGCAGTCCGACGATCAACCTCGCCGGGACAGGATACACAGATACGCAGTATTTT.

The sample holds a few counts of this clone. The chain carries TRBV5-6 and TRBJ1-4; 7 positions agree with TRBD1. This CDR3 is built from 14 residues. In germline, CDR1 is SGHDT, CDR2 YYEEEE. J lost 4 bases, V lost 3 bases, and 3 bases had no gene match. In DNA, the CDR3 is TGTGCCAGCAGCTCAGGGGGGCTTAATGAAAAACTGTTTTTT. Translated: CASSSGGLNEKLFF.

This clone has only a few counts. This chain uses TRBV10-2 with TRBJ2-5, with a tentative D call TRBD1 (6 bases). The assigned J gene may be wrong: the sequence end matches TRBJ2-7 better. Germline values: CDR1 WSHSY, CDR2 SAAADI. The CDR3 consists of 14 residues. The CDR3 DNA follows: TGCGCCAGCATCCCGACAGGCGCCGCCTACGAGCAGTACTTC. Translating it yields CASIPTGAAYEQYF.